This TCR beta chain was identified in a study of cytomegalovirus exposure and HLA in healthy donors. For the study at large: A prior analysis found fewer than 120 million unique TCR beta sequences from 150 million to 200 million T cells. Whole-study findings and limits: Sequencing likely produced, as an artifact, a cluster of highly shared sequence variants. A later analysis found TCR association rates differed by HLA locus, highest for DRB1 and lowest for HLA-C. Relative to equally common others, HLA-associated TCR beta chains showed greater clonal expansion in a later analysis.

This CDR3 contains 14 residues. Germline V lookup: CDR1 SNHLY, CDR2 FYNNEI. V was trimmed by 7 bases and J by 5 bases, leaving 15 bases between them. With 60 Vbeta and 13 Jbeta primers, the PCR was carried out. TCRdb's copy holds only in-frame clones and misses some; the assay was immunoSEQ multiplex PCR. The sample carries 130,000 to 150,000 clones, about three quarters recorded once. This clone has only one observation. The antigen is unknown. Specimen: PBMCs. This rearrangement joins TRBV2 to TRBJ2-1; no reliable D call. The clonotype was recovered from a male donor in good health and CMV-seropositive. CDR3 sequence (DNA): TGTGCCAGCATGAGTAAACAGTGGGACAATGAGCAGTTCTTC. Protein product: CASMSKQWDNEQFF.